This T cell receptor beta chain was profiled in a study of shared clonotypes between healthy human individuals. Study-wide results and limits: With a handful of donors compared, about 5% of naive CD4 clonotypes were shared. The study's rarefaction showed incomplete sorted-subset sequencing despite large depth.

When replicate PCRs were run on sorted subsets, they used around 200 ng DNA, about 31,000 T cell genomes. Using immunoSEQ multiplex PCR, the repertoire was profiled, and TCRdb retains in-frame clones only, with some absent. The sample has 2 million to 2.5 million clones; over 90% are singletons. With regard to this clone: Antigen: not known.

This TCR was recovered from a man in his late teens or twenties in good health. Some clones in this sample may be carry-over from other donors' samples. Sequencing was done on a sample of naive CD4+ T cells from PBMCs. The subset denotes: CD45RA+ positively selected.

The CDR3 loop is CASSLGSAEAFF. In DNA, the CDR3 is TGTGCCAGCAGCCTTGGGTCAGCTGAAGCTTTCTTT. V gene TRBV14 combines with J gene TRBJ1-1; D gene unclear. The CDR3 sequence is 12 residues long. Germline V gene lookup returns CDR1 SGHDN and CDR2 FVKESK. Trimming pared 4 bases from V and 6 bases from J, leaving 9 bases between.